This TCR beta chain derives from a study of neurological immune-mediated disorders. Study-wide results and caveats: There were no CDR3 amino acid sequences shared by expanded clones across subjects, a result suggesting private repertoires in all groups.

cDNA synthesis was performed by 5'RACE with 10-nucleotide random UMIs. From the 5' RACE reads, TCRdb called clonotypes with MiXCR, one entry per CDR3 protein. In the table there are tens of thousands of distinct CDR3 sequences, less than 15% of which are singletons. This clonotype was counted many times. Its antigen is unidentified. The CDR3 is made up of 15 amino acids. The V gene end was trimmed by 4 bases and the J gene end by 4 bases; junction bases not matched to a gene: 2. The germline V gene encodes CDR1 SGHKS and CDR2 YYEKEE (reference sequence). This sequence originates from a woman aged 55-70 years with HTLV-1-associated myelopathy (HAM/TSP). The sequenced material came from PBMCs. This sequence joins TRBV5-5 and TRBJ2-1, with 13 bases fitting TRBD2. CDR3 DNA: TGTGCCAGCAGCCAACTAGCGGGAGGGTACAATGAGCAGTTCTTC. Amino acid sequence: CASSQLAGGYNEQFF.